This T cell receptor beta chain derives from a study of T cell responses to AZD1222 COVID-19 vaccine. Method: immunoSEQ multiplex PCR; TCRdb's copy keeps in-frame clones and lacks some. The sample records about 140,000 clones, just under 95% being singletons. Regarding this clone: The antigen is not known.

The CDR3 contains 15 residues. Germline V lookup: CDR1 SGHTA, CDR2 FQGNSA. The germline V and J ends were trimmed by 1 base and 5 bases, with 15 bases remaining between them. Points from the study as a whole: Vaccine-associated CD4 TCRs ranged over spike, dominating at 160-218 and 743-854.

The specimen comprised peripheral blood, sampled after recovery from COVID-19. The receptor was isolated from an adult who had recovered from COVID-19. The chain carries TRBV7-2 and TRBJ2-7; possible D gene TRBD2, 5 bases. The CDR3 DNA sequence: TGTGCCAGCAGCTTAGAGGGCGGACTTAGCCACGAGCAGTACTTC. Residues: CASSLEGGLSHEQYF.